The clone carrying this T cell receptor beta chain was picked up a small number of times. The data are from a study of blood T cell repertoires in COVID-19. Study details: The United States, Italy and Spain provided the acute and convalescent COVID-19 samples. T cells, B-cell-depleted T cells, or PBMCs provided the cDNA or gDNA that served as material.

Some clones are missing from TCRdb's copy, which holds only in-frame ones; the method was immunoSEQ multiplex PCR. The sample carries about 200,000 clones, around 90% recorded once. Looked up from germline, CDR1 is ENHRY and CDR2 is SYGVKD. V lost 11 bases to trimming and J lost 2 bases; unmatched junction nucleotides: 8. There are 13 residues in the CDR3. The chain employs TRBV10-3 and TRBJ1-2; 7 positions match TRBD1. This clonotype originated in a man aged 35 to 55 with acute or convalescent COVID-19. The sequencing sample was made of peripheral blood. The CDR3 here is CASTGVPNYGYTF. CDR3 bases: TGTGCCTCTACAGGGGTACCCAACTATGGCTACACCTTC.